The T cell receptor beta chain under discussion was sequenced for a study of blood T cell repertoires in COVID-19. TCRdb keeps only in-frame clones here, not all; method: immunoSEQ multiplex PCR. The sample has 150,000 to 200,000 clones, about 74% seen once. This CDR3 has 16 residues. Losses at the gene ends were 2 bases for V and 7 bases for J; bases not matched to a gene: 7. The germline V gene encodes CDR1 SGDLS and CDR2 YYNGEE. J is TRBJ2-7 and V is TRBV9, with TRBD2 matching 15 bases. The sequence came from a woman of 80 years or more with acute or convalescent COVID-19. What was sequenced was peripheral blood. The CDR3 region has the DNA TGTGCCAGCAGCGTCGGACTAGCGGGAGGGCCGTTAGAGCAGTACTTC. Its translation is CASSVGLAGGPLEQYF.